One sample yielded the 15 T cell receptor beta chains listed below, sequenced in a study of cytomegalovirus exposure and HLA in healthy donors. In the PCR, 60 Vbeta and 13 Jbeta primers were used. Only in-frame clones appear in the TCRdb table, and some are missing; sequencing was by immunoSEQ multiplex PCR. The sample yields over 150,000 clones, around 76% seen once. The sequencing input was PBMCs. The origin of the receptors is a girl aged 10-17 years in good health and CMV-seropositive.

The chain employs TRBV11-2 and TRBJ2-7, with D perhaps TRBD2 (5 bases). Trimming cost V 1 base and J 5 bases, with 12 bases left between them. The CDR3 totals 14 residues. CDR1 is SGHAT and CDR2 is FQNNGV in the germline V gene. The CDR3 DNA is TGTGCCAGCAGCTTAGGAGGGAGCGGAAACGAGCAGTACTTC. Its protein is CASSLGGSGNEQYF.

The chain joins TRBV19 to TRBJ2-3, with 11 bases that match TRBD1. The CDR3 totals 15 residues. Germline assignment: CDR1 LNHDA and CDR2 SQIVND (reference sequence). V shed 4 bases and J 3 bases; nucleotides not matched to a gene: 3. The CDR3 sequence: CASSNRDRGTDTQYF. CDR3 DNA: TGTGCCAGTAGTAACCGGGACAGGGGGACAGATACGCAGTATTTT.

The J gene is TRBJ2-1, the V gene TRBV6-5; 10 bases line up with TRBD2. Trimming at V came to 10 bases and at J to 7 bases, leaving 10 bases not matched to a gene. From germline, CDR1 is MNHEY and CDR2 SVGAGI. The length of the CDR3 is 14 residues. The CDR3 is CATGLAGVYNEQFF. As DNA, the CDR3 is TGTGCCACCGGCCTAGCGGGAGTTTATAATGAGCAGTTCTTC.

In this sample, this clone turned up a few times. V is TRBV21-1 and J is TRBJ1-1. TRBV21-1 is given as a pseudogene. The CDR3 is made up of 13 amino acids. CDR3 loop: CASSNLVFAEAFF. The CDR3 DNA reads as TGTGCCAGCAGCAATCTCGTTTTCGCTGAAGCTTTCTTT.

The chain recombines TRBV5-1 with TRBJ1-4, with 9 bases that match TRBD1. There are 16 residues in the CDR3. Losses at the gene ends were 3 bases for V and 8 bases for J; bases not matched to a gene: 11. The germline gives CDR1 SGHRS, CDR2 YFSETQ. The CDR3: CASSSNGQGIGEKLFF. Here the CDR3 DNA reads TGCGCCAGCAGCTCTAACGGACAGGGGATAGGGGAAAAACTGTTTTTT.

The rearrangement uses TRBV2 and TRBJ2-3, with D possibly TRBD2 on 6 matching bases. The germline gives CDR1 SNHLY, CDR2 FYNNEI. Trimming stripped 7 bases from V and 2 bases from J, with 13 bases between. The CDR3 extends over 14 amino acids. The CDR3 sequence: CASTEAGNTDTQYF. CDR3 DNA sequence: TGTGCCAGCACCGAGGCGGGAAACACAGATACGCAGTATTTT.

The chain has TRBV7-2 and TRBJ2-1; D gene uncertain. Deletions cut 0 bases from V and 7 bases from J, with 10 bases between. The germline V gene has CDR1 SGHTA and CDR2 FQGNSA. This CDR3 region has 14 residues. The CDR3 reads CASSLARPGNEQFF. The CDR3 nucleotides are TGTGCCAGCAGCTTAGCCCGTCCCGGTAATGAGCAGTTCTTC.

The gene calls are TRBV28 and TRBJ2-7; 10 nucleotides align to TRBD1. Per the germline V gene, CDR1 is MDHEN and CDR2 is SYDVKM. The CDR3 is 13 amino acids. Trimming removed 1 base from V and 11 bases from J; junction bases left unmatched: 5. The CDR3 nucleotides read TGTGCCAGCAGTTTATCCGGACAGGGGGTGGAGTACTTC. As protein: CASSLSGQGVEYF.

The genes are TRBV7-2 and TRBJ2-3; 7 bases map to TRBD1. Trimming removed 1 base from V and 2 bases from J; junction bases left unmatched: 3. The germline gives CDR1 SGHTA, CDR2 FQGNSA. CDR3 length: 15 amino acids. For the CDR3, the DNA is TGTGCCAGCAGCTTAGGACAGGGTTCCACAGATACGCAGTATTTT. It codes for CASSLGQGSTDTQYF.

V gene TRBV4-1 combines with J gene TRBJ1-5; 7 nucleotides agree with TRBD1. CDR3 length: 17 amino acids. The trim removed 3 bases at V and 1 base at J, leaving 9 bases unmatched. CDR1 and CDR2 (germline): MGHRA, YSYEKL. The CDR3, as DNA: TGCGCCAGCAGCCACGAATTAGGGGGACAGAGCAATCAGCCCCAGCATTTT. It yields the protein CASSHELGGQSNQPQHF.

The rearrangement uses TRBV2 and TRBJ1-2; D gene uncertain. CDR1 is SNHLY, CDR2 FYNNEI, per germline. CDR3 length: 14 amino acids. V lost 1 base and J 0 bases, leaving 6 bases between the germline ends. Here the CDR3 reads CASSEVGANYGYTF. The CDR3, as DNA: TGTGCCAGCAGTGAAGTGGGAGCTAACTATGGCTACACCTTC.

This chain joins TRBV7-6 and TRBJ2-1; D might be TRBD2 (7 bases). Trimming took 1 base from V and 0 from J, leaving 19 bases between them. Per germline, CDR1 SGHVS and CDR2 FNYEAQ. The CDR3 contains 19 residues. The CDR3 region has the DNA TGTGCCAGCAGCTTAGTATTTGGGTCGGGGGGCTACTCCTACAATGAGCAGTTCTTC. It yields the protein CASSLVFGSGGYSYNEQFF.

This chain connects TRBV7-3 to TRBJ2-1, with a possible D match to TRBD2 (7 bases). This CDR3 has 13 amino acids. CDR1 and CDR2 from the germline V gene are SGHTA and FQGTGA. Between the trimmed V and J ends, which lost 5 bases and 12 bases, there was a span of 17 bases. CDR3 residues: CASSQGGRGWQFF. CDR3 in DNA: TGTGCCAGCAGCCAAGGGGGGCGGGGGTGGCAGTTCTTC.

The rearrangement uses TRBV9 and TRBJ1-1, with no clear D. V was clipped by 0 bases and J by 1 base, with 4 bases between them. From germline, CDR1 is SGDLS and CDR2 YYNGEE. There are 13 residues in the CDR3. CDR3: CASSVAPNTEAFF. Here the CDR3 DNA reads TGTGCCAGCAGCGTAGCTCCGAACACTGAAGCTTTCTTT.

This clone was seen just once. The chain links TRBV7-8 to TRBJ1-1, with 11 bases aligning to TRBD1. After removal of 7 bases from V and 3 bases from J, the junction contained 7 bases not matched to a gene. The CDR3 covers 15 residues. CDR1 and CDR2 (germline): SGHVS, FQNEAQ. CDR3 loop: CASTRTGGADTEAFF. The CDR3 nucleotides read TGTGCCAGCACCAGGACAGGGGGCGCCGACACTGAAGCTTTCTTT.